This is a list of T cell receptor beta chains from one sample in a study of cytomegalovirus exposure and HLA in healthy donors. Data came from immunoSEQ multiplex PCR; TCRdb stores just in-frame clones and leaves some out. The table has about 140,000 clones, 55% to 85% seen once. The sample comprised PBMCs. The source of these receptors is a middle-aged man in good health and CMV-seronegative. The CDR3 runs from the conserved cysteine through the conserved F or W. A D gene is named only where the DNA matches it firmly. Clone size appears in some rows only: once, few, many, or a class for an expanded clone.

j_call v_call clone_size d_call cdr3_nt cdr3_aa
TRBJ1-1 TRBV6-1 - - TGTGCCAGCAGCTACAGCACTGAAGCTTTCTTT CASSYSTEAFF
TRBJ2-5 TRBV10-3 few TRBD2 TGTGCCATCAGCGGGGAGGGAGGAGCGGGGGGGTACCAAGAGACCCAGTACTTC CAISGEGGAGGYQETQYF
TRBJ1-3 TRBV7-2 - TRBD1 TGTGCCAGCAGCTCGCCAGGGGGCTTTCGAAACACCATATATTTT CASSSPGGFRNTIYF
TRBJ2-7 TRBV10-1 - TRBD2 TGCGCCAGCAGTGAGTCCCTAGCGGGAAGCGAGCAGTACTTC CASSESLAGSEQYF
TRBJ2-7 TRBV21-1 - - TGTGCCAGCAGCAAACGGGATCGCTCCTACGAGCAGTACTTC CASSKRDRSYEQYF
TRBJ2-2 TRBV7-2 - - TGTGCCAGCCTCGTTCGAGGGAACACCGGGGAGCTGTTTTTT CASLVRGNTGELFF
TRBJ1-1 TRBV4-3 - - TGCGCCAGCAGCCAAGACGCCATCCGCCCCAGGGCTGAGAACACTGAAGCTTTCTTT CASSQDAIRPRAENTEAFF
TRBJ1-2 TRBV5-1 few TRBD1 TGCGCCAGCAGCTTGCGTCAGGGGGATAGTAATGGCTACACCTTC CASSLRQGDSNGYTF
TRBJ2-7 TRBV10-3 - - TGTGCCATCAGTGAGCGGTCCTACGAGCAGTACTTC CAISERSYEQYF
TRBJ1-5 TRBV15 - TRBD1 TGTGCCACCAGCAGAGGGGGACAGCGAGATCAGCCCCAGCATTTT CATSRGGQRDQPQHF
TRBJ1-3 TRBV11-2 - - TGTGCCAGCAGCTTTGGGAGCTCTGGAAACACCATATATTTT CASSFGSSGNTIYF
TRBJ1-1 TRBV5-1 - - TGCGCCAGCAGCTTGGGGGCTGAGACTGAAGCTTTCTTT CASSLGAETEAFF
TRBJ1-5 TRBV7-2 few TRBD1 TGTGCCAGCAGCCCCCGGACAGGACCGGGGCAGCCCCAGCATTTT CASSPRTGPGQPQHF
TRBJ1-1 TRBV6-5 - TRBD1 TGTGCCAGCAGTTACTCGTGGTCAGGGGGCACTGAAGCTTTCTTT CASSYSWSGGTEAFF
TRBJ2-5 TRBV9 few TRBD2 TGTGCCAGCAGCGAGGGGACTAGCCCTTATCAAGAGACCCAGTACTTC CASSEGTSPYQETQYF
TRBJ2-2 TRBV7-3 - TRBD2 TGTGCCAGCAGCTTCGCGACTAGCGGGGGGGCCGGGGAGCTGTTTTTT CASSFATSGGAGELFF